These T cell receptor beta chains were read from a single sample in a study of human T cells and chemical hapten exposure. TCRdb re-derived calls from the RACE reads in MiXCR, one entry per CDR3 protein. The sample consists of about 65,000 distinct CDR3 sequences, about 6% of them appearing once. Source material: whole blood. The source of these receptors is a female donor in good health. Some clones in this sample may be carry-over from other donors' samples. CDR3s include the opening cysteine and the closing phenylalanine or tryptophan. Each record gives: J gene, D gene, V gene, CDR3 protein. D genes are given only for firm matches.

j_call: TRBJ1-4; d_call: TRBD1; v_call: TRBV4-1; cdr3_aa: CASSQKPGGDRDNEKLFF
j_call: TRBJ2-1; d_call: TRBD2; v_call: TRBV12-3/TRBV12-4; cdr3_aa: CASSSSTSGFYNEQFF
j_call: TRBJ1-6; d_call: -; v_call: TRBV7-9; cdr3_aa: CASSLVGTNSPLHF
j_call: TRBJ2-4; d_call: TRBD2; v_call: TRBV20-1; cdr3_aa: CSARELGLAPVIAKNIQYF
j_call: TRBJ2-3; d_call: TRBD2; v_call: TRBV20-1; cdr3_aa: CSAKAYYIAGGPQHTDTQYF
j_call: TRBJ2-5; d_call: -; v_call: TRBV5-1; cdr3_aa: CASSPTLTVNQETQYF
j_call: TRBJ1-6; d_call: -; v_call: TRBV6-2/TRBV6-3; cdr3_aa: CASSYGRRGSPLHF
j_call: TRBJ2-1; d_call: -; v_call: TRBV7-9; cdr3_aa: CASSPVGRLVNEQFF
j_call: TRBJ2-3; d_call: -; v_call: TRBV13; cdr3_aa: CASSAPRKSSTDTQYF
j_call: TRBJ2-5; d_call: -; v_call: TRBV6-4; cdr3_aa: CASSDSAGAETQYF
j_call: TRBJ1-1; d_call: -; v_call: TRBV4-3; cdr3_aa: CASSQDSEGWTEAFF
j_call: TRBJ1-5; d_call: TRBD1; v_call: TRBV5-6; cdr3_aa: CASSLGIGGKGNQPQHF
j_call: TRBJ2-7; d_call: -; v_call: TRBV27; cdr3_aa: CASSFFTGPYEQYF
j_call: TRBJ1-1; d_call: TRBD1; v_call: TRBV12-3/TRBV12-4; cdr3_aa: CASSSDRGRGEAFF
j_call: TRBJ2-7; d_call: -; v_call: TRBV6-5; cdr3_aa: CASSYRQSSSYEQYF
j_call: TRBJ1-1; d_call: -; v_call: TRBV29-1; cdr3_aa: CSAAGPPGGEAFF
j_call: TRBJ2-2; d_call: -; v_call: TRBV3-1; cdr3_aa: CASSQTTRTGELFF
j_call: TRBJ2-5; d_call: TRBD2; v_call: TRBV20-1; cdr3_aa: CSAGRLAGLETQYF
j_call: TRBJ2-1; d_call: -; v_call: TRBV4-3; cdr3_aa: CASSQDWGVGYNEQFF
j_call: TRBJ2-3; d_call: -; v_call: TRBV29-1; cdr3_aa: CSVEDGYRASTDTQYF
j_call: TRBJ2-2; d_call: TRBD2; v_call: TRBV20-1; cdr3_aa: CSAKSGMSAGELFF
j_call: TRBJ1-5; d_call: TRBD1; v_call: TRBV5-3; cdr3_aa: CARRSGQGNQPQNF
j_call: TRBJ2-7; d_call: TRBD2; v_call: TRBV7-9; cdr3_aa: CASSLAIAGGPEQYF
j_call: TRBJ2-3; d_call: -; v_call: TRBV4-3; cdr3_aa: CASSQEADATDTQYF
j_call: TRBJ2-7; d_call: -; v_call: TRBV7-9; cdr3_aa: CASSLGGAQGEQYF
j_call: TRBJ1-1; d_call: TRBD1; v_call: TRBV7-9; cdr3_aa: CASMDREGNPEAFF
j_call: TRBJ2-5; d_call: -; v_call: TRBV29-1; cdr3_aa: CSVEGGVKETQYF
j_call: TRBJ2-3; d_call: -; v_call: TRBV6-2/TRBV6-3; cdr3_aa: CASSFGTPGGTDTQYF
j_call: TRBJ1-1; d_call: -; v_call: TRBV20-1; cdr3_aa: CSASTGMNTEAFF
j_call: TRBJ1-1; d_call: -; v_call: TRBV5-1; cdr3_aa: CASSNTGNTEAFF
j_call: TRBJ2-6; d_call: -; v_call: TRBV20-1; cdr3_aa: CSASNTGSGANVLTF
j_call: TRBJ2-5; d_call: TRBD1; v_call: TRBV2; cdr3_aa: CASSEGTGTAETQYF
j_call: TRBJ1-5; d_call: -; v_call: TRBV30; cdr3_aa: CAWSVGGYQPQHF
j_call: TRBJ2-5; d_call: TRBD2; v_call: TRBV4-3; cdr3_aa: CASSQVTGGGETQYF
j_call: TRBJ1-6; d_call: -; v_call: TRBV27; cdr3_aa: CASSFPDRVNSPLHF
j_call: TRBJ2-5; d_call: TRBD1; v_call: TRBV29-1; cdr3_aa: CSVSRGQQETQYF